This T cell receptor (beta chain) was captured by sequencing in a study of T-cell memory formation after mild COVID-19 (dated by TCRdb to the early 2020s). General notes on the study: TCR sequence clusters from the two donors were largely donor specific. Two young, previously healthy adult volunteers made up the cohort, one male and one female. In a couple of donors, T-cell clones that expanded and contracted after mild COVID-19 were tracked by sequencing TCRalpha and TCRbeta repertoires over time. Broad study findings and their caveats: Some responding clones were detected in pre-infection memory, suggesting pre-existing cross-reactive memory T cells joined the SARS-CoV-2 response. SARS-CoV-2 specificity was not confirmed for the second-wave clones peaking on day 37. The study covered only a couple of mild cases, and larger cohorts including severe cases with pre-infection samples were considered necessary. Contracting CD4+ clones turned up mainly in the CM and EM memory subsets, whereas EMRA was where CD8+ clones were enriched. Clones contracting from day 15 to 85 had balanced CD4/CD8 phenotypes, while a second wave expanding from day 15 to 37 was biased towards CD4+.

Ficoll-Paque density gradient centrifugation was used to isolate PBMCs. From the cysteine through the phenylalanine, the CDR3 covers 16 amino acids. Of all the DNA, just the CDR3 is kept, 48 bases in frame from base 1. The germline V gene provides CDR1 SQVTM and CDR2 ANQGSEA. V and J are trimmed by 4 bases and 0 bases, and the gene matches miss 10 bases of the junction. Sequenced on an Illumina NovaSeq 6000. cDNA libraries for TCRalpha and TCRbeta were prepared by 5'RACE using constant-segment primers, with sample barcodes and unique molecular identifiers added. Trizol reagent was used to extract RNA from every sample. Libraries were amplified in two PCR steps, with a second sample barcode and Illumina TruSeq adapters added in the second step. The libraries were sequenced on an Illumina NovaSeq using 2 x 150 bp paired-end reads. The original methods were these. With migec v1.2.7, reads were demultiplexed and then collapsed into UMI-guided consensus sequences. Using mixcr v2.1.11, the UMI consensuses were aligned to TRA and TRB V and J templates and assembled into clonotypes. A clonotype was counted as expanded or contracted only when both edgeR and NoisET called the clonotype significant, with the noise models trained on biological replicates. For edgeR calls, the cutoffs were a false discovery rate-adjusted p below 0.01 and a log2 fold-change threshold of 1. As an exploratory analysis of dynamics, max-normalized trajectories of the 1000 most abundant clonotypes were examined with PCA combined with hierarchical clustering. The CD4 or CD8 phenotype of responding clones was assigned using the separately sequenced CD4+ and CD8+ repertoires. TCRdb trimmed public reads at Q25 via fastp, called clones via MiXCR and kept in-frame beta chains. Every distinct CDR3 protein forms one entry, paired with its most common genes and DNA. These V and J calls are TCRdb output, not the study's own analysis. In this sample the table shows about 160,000 distinct CDR3 sequences, around 30% of which occur a single time. Clones ranked in the top ten supply 12% of the sample.

A word on this clonotype: Its binding antigen is unknown. Base quality data are lacking; no much larger clone is found one base away.

The sequence is built from TRBV29-1 and TRBJ2-3, and 7 junction bases match TRBD1. Sequencing input: PBMCs or a T cell subset sorted from them (not recorded which). The sequence derives from an adult woman who had mild COVID-19 (a few samples of this study predate the infection). The sample titles of this study are shuffled in the database, so cell type and time point are left out; the donor was told from shared clones. The nucleotide sequence reads TGCAGCGTTGGAGGGACAGACTTCATTAGCACAGATACGCAGTATTTT. This yields the protein CSVGGTDFISTDTQYF.